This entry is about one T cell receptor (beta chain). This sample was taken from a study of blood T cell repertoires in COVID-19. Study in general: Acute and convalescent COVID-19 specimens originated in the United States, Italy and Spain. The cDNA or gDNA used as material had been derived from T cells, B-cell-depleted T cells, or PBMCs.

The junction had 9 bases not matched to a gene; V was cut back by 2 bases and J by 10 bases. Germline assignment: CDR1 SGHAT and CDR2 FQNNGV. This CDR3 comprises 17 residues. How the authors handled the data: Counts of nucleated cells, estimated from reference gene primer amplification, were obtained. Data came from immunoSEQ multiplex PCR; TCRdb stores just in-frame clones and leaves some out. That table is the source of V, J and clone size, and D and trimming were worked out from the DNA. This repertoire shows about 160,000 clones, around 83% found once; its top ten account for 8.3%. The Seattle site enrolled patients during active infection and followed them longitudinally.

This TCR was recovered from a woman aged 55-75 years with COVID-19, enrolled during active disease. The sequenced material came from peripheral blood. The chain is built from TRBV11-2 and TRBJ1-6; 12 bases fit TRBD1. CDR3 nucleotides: TGTGCCAGCAGCTTAACTGGGACAGGGGGCAAAGAATCACCCCTCCACTTT. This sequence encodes CASSLTGTGGKESPLHF.